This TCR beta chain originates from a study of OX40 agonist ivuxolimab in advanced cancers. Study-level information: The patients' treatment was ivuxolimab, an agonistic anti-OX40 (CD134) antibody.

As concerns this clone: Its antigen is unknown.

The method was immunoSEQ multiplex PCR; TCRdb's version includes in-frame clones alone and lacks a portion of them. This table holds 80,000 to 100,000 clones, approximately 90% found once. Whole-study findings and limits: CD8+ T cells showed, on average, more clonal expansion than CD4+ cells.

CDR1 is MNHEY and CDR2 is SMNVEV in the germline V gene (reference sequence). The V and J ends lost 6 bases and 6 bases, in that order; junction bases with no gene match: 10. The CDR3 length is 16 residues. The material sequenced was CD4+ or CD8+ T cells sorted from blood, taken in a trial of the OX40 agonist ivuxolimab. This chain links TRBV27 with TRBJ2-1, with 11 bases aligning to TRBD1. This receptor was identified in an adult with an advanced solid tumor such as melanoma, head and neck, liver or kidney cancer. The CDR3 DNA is TGTGCCAGCAGGCCGCCGGGACAGGGGGAAGGCAATGAGCAGTTCTTC. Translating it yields CASRPPGQGEGNEQFF.